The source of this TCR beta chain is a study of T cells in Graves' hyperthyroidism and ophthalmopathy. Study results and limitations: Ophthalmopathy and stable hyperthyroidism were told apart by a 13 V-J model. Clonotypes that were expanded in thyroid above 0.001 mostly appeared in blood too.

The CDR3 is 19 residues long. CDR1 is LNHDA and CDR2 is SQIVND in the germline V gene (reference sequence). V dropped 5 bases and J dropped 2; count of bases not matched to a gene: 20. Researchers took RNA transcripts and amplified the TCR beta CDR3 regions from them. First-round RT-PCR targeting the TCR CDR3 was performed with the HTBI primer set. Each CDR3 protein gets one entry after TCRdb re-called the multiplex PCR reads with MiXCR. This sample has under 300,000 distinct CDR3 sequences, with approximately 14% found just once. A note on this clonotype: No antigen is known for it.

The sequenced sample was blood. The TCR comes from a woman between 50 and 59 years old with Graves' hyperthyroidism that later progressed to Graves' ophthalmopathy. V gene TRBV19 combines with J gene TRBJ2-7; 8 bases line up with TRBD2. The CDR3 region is CASSRGLESSGPLTYEQYF. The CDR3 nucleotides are TGTGCCAGTAGTCGAGGTCTTGAGTCTAGCGGGCCCTTAACCTACGAGCAGTACTTC.